This T cell receptor beta chain appears in the sequencing data of a study of CD8+ T cells in alopecia areata. Study details: Patients in the treated group were given tofacitinib by mouth, 5 to 10 mg twice a day.

As concerns this clone: Its antigen is still unknown.

The CDR3 length is 14 residues. Per germline, CDR1 SGDLS and CDR2 YYNGEE. Trimming left V 0 bases short and J 5 bases short, with 9 bases between. As part of sample collection, lesional scalp punch biopsies and peripheral blood were taken from alopecia areata patients. Sorting of CD4+ and CD8+ T cells was performed on PBMCs. Extracted RNA was reverse transcribed, and the resulting cDNA served as sequencing template. The data were produced by immunoSEQ multiplex PCR, yet TCRdb's version contains in-frame clones alone and is incomplete. The table has approximately 91,000 clones, 40% to 45% seen once; the top ten hold approximately 0.79%. Overall study findings and caveats: Clarity of TCR sharing across patients fell short of that in mice, possibly HLA-related.

Source material: CD4+ T cells sorted from blood. This sequence was found in a human donor with alopecia areata. The rearrangement links TRBV9 to TRBJ2-1; D is undetermined. In nucleotides, the CDR3 is TGTGCCAGCAGCGTAGGCTACCGAGACAATGAGCAGTTCTTC. Translation gives CASSVGYRDNEQFF.